A single sample is the source of the 3 T cell receptor beta chains below, sequenced in a study of T cells in Graves' hyperthyroidism and ophthalmopathy. Regions amplified from RNA transcripts were the TCR beta CDR3 regions. HTBI primers were the set used in a first-round RT-PCR of the TCR CDR3. A single record per CDR3 protein comes from TCRdb applying MiXCR to the multiplex PCR reads. The sample carries 300,000 to 350,000 distinct CDR3 sequences, around 20% recorded once. The sample was blood. The receptors stem from a woman aged 50 to 65 with Graves' hyperthyroidism.

The chain recombines TRBV19 with TRBJ2-1; 7 bases map to TRBD1. The DNA end favors TRBJ2-7, so the J call may be wrong. CDR3 size: 15 residues. Germline CDR1 and CDR2: LNHDA and SQIVND (reference sequence). CDR3 nucleotides: TGTGCCAGTAGTACTTCAGGGGGTCGGTACAATGAGCAGTACTTC. This sequence encodes CASSTSGGRYNEQYF.

This clonotype was seen at least ten times. This chain joins TRBV5-5 and TRBJ2-1; D is unclear. Trimming took off 4 bases at V and 7 bases at J, with 12 bases between the two ends. This CDR3 spans 13 amino acids. Germline V gene data show CDR1 as SGHKS and CDR2 as YYEKEE (reference sequence). The chain's CDR3 is CASSETLPNEQFF. CDR3 sequence (DNA): TGTGCCAGCAGCGAAACCCTACCAAATGAGCAGTTCTTC.

This clonotype was seen repeatedly, ten times or more. The J gene is TRBJ2-3, the V gene TRBV27; 9 bases agree with TRBD1. J gave up 0 bases and V 6 bases, and 7 bases lay outside the gene matches. The CDR3 covers 16 residues. Germline V gives CDR1 MNHEY, CDR2 SMNVEV (reference sequence). Here the CDR3 reads CASRDRGGTSTDTQYF. CDR3 DNA sequence: TGTGCCAGCAGAGACAGGGGGGGGACTAGCACAGATACGCAGTATTTT.